The 26 T cell receptor beta chains given below trace back to one sample, sequenced in a study of Graves' ophthalmopathy and Graves' hyperthyroidism. Researchers took RNA transcripts and amplified TCR beta CDR3 regions from them. HTBI-primed RT-PCR formed the first round, and a multiplex PCR formed the second. Each CDR3 protein is one row after TCRdb ran MiXCR on the multiplex PCR reads. This table holds under 400,000 distinct CDR3 sequences, 15% to 20% found once. The sequenced material came from peripheral blood. These receptors came from an adult man with Graves' ophthalmopathy.

The chain couples TRBV2 to TRBJ2-7, with 9 nucleotides matching TRBD2. The CDR3 is made up of 15 amino acids. The trim removed 3 bases at V and 6 bases at J, leaving 9 bases unmatched. Germline lookup yields CDR1 SNHLY and CDR2 FYNNEI. The CDR3 reads CASSERVASGTEQYF. CDR3 nucleotides: TGTGCCAGCAGTGAGAGGGTGGCTAGCGGGACCGAGCAGTACTTC.

In this sample, this clonotype turned up a few times. A much larger clone lies one base from this, so it may be a read error. The chain carries TRBV28 and TRBJ1-5, with a possible D match to TRBD1 (6 bases). The CDR3 consists of 16 residues. Trimming left V 10 bases short and J 2 bases short, with 21 bases between. Germline CDR1 MDHEN, CDR2 SYDVKM. The CDR3 DNA follows: TGTGCCATCAGGTTAAACAGGGTATCTGGCAATCAGCCCCAGCATTTT. Amino acids: CAIRLNRVSGNQPQHF.

This clonotype showed up many times. This chain joins TRBV6-1 and TRBJ1-5; 9 bases fit TRBD1. The CDR3 contains 16 residues. CDR1 and CDR2 (germline): MNHNS, SASEGT. Germline trimming cut 3 bases from V and 5 bases from J; bases unmatched to any gene: 8. The CDR3 coding sequence is TGTGCCAGCAGTGATGGAGACAGGGGGATCCATCAGCCCCAGCATTTT. It is translated as CASSDGDRGIHQPQHF.

This clonotype has a count of ten or more. V and J are TRBV12-3 or TRBV12-4 and TRBJ2-7, with D hard to call. CDR3 length equals 13 residues. V lost 2 bases, J lost 3 bases, and 8 bases lay in between. The chain's CDR3 is CASSLRPSYEQYF. The CDR3 DNA is TGTGCCAGCAGTTTAAGGCCGAGCTACGAGCAGTACTTC.

This clonotype was observed at least ten times. The chain combines TRBV6-5 with TRBJ1-2; D gene unclear. Trimming took off 4 bases at V and 2 bases at J, with 8 bases between the two ends. Germline CDR1 MNHEY, CDR2 SVGAGI. This CDR3 is 13 amino acids long. CDR3 coding DNA: TGTGCCAGCAGTTCTGACAAGAACTATGGCTACACCTTC. It translates to CASSSDKNYGYTF.

The CDR3 coding sequence is TGTGCCAGCAGCTCCGGACTAAGTGGGGGGACCCAGTACTTC. This translates into CASSSGLSGGTQYF. The chain carries TRBV7-3 and TRBJ2-5, with TRBD2 as a possible D gene (6 bases). The germline V gene encodes CDR1 SGHTA and CDR2 FQGTGA. Trimming left V 4 bases short and J 7 bases short, with 16 bases between. The CDR3 runs 14 residues.

J is TRBJ2-2 and V is TRBV7-6; D perhaps matches TRBD2 (5 bases). Germline V gives CDR1 SGHVS, CDR2 FNYEAQ. The V and J ends lost 1 base and 6 bases respectively, with 9 bases between them. This CDR3 is 14 amino acids long. This CDR3 reads CASSLGVGAGELFF. CDR3 coding DNA: TGTGCCAGCAGCTTAGGGGTCGGGGCCGGGGAGCTGTTTTTT.

This clonotype was seen just once. The rearrangement links TRBV30 to TRBJ2-4; TRBD2 is a possible D gene (6 bases). Germline V gene sequence: CDR1 GTSNPN, CDR2 SVGIG (reference sequence). The V end lost 3 bases, the J end lost 3 bases, and 12 bases lay between the germline ends. The CDR3 consists of 14 residues. CDR3 sequence reads: CAWRGLTSKNIQYF. The CDR3 nucleotides read TGTGCCTGGAGGGGACTGACAAGCAAAAACATTCAGTACTTC.

This clonotype was observed many times. The chain has TRBV27 and TRBJ1-2; no reliable D call. Trimming cost V 5 bases and J 5 bases, with 9 bases left between them. CDR1 is MNHEY and CDR2 is SMNVEV in the germline V gene (reference sequence). This CDR3 is 12 amino acids long. The CDR3 protein is CASSKRGYGYTF. The DNA of the CDR3 is TGTGCCAGCAGTAAACGGGGTTATGGCTACACCTTC.

This clonotype was seen a few times. The V and J genes are TRBV5-1 and TRBJ2-3; D is perhaps TRBD2 (5 bases). Germline CDR1 SGHRS, CDR2 YFSETQ. With 1 base removed from V and 2 bases from J, the gap between germline ends came to 8 bases. The CDR3 runs 14 residues. In DNA form, the CDR3 reads TGCGCCAGCAGCTTGAATCTAGCCACAGATACGCAGTATTTT. The encoded protein is CASSLNLATDTQYF.

This clonotype was observed at least ten times. This chain links TRBV2 with TRBJ1-5; a possible D gene is TRBD1 (6 bases). Trimming removed 6 bases from V and 7 bases from J, with 19 bases in between. Looked up from germline, CDR1 is SNHLY and CDR2 is FYNNEI. CDR3 length equals 15 residues. CDR3 sequence reads: CASSLTGSAGQPQHF. CDR3 nucleotides: TGTGCCAGCAGCTTAACAGGGTCGGCAGGACAGCCCCAGCATTTT.

This clonotype was recorded at least ten times. V gene TRBV4-1 combines with J gene TRBJ1-1, with 7 nucleotides matching TRBD1. Trimming removed 1 base from V and 2 bases from J; junction bases left unmatched: 13. The CDR3 length is 18 residues. From germline, CDR1 is MGHRA and CDR2 YSYEKL. This CDR3 reads CASSQGVIGTVTNTEAFF. The CDR3 region has the DNA TGCGCCAGCAGCCAAGGTGTAATCGGGACAGTAACCAACACTGAAGCTTTCTTT.

This clonotype has at least ten counts. The chain is built from TRBV20-1 and TRBJ2-7; maybe TRBD2 (6 bases). The germline V and J ends were trimmed by 1 base and 2 bases, with 6 bases remaining between them. Germline V gene sequence: CDR1 DFQATT, CDR2 SNEGSKA (reference sequence). The length of the CDR3 is 12 residues. CDR3 DNA sequence: TGCAGTGCTAGAGGACTAGCCTACGAGCAGTACTTC. This sequence encodes CSARGLAYEQYF.

The chain joins TRBV28 to TRBJ2-7, with TRBD2 identical over 7 bases. The CDR3 contains 14 residues. Germline values: CDR1 MDHEN, CDR2 SYDVKM. V shed 5 bases and J 5 bases; nucleotides not matched to a gene: 9. This CDR3 is CASSPNPGLDEQYF. Here the CDR3 DNA reads TGTGCCAGCAGTCCGAACCCCGGACTAGACGAGCAGTACTTC.

This clonotype was seen many times. The chain couples TRBV7-2 to TRBJ2-7, with D perhaps matching TRBD1 or TRBD2 (6 bases each). Germline values: CDR1 SGHTA, CDR2 FQGNSA. The CDR3 is 14 residues long. The V end was cut by 8 bases, the J end by 1 base, with 15 bases between. CDR3 DNA: TGTGCCAGCGCCATTAGAGGGGGGTCCTACGAGCAGTACTTC. As protein: CASAIRGGSYEQYF.

This clonotype appeared many times. The gene calls are TRBV5-6 and TRBJ1-1, with a tentative D call TRBD1 (6 bases). Germline CDR1 SGHDT, CDR2 YYEEEE. The germline V and J ends were trimmed by 4 bases and 2 bases, with 15 bases remaining between them. The CDR3 extends over 15 amino acids. Written as DNA, the CDR3 is TGTGCCAGCAGCGGGGACATTCGTGAAAACACTGAAGCTTTCTTT. This sequence encodes CASSGDIRENTEAFF.

This clonotype was counted ten times or more. The V and J genes are TRBV6-5 and TRBJ2-5; the match to TRBD2 covers 8 bases. Trimming at V came to 7 bases and at J to 2 bases, leaving 6 bases not matched to a gene. Germline V CDR1 and CDR2: MNHEY, SVGAGI. The CDR3 spans 14 residues. The CDR3 region has the DNA TGTGCCAGCACCTACGGGGGGGGACAAGAGACCCAGTACTTC. It translates to CASTYGGGQETQYF.

In this sample, this clonotype turned up many times. This chain uses TRBV7-2 with TRBJ2-5, with 16 bases lining up with TRBD2. V lost 4 bases to trimming and J lost 5 bases; unmatched junction nucleotides: 4. Germline V gene sequence: CDR1 SGHTA, CDR2 FQGNSA. This CDR3 is 16 amino acids long. The CDR3 sequence is CASSSGLAGGPETQYF. In DNA, the CDR3 is TGTGCCAGCAGCTCGGGACTAGCGGGAGGGCCGGAGACCCAGTACTTC.

The sample holds many counts of this clonotype. The chain carries TRBV14 and TRBJ1-2; D gene unclear. The germline V and J ends were trimmed by 0 bases and 4 bases, with 6 bases remaining between them. The CDR3 sequence is 13 residues long. CDR1 and CDR2 (germline): SGHDN, FVKESK. CDR3 in amino acids: CASSQEVIYGYTF. DNA of the CDR3: TGTGCCAGCAGCCAAGAAGTGATCTATGGCTACACCTTC. The full variable domain, in which reference TRBV14 and TRBJ1-2 provide the parts outside the CDR3, is EAGVTQFPSHSVIEKGQTVTLRCDPISGHDNLYWYRRVMGKEIKFLLHFVKESKQDESGMPNNRFLAERTGGTYSTLKVQPAELEDSGVYFCASSQEVIYGYTFGSGTRLTVV.

The chain uses TRBV6-2 or TRBV6-3 and TRBJ1-5; weak D call: TRBD1 (5 bases). In germline, CDR1 is MNHEY, CDR2 SVGEGT. The CDR3 is 14 amino acids. The ends were cut back, 4 bases at V and 2 bases at J, with 9 bases in the middle. The CDR3, as DNA: TGTGCCAGCAGTTCGGGGCGAGGCAATCAGCCCCAGCATTTT. This gives the protein CASSSGRGNQPQHF.

This clonotype was counted many times. The J gene is TRBJ2-2, the V gene TRBV9, with TRBD2 identical over 9 bases. This CDR3 comprises 15 residues. The germline CDR1 and CDR2 sequences are SGDLS and YYNGEE. V trimming: 4 bases; J trimming: 5 bases; junction bases outside the gene matches: 6. CDR3 sequence (DNA): TGTGCCAGCAGCTTGACTAGCGGCCTGACCGGGGAGCTGTTTTTT. Its protein is CASSLTSGLTGELFF.

This clonotype was counted at least ten times. The chain is built from TRBV9 and TRBJ2-5; D remains unclear. This CDR3 region has 13 residues. CDR1 and CDR2 (germline): SGDLS, YYNGEE. The ends were cut back, 0 bases at V and 5 bases at J, with 8 bases in the middle. This CDR3 reads CASSVVNDETQYF. The CDR3 bases are TGTGCCAGCAGCGTAGTGAACGACGAGACCCAGTACTTC.

The sample holds many counts of this clonotype. The V gene is TRBV2, the J gene TRBJ2-2; weak D call: TRBD1 (5 bases). This CDR3 spans 14 amino acids. Germline CDR1 and CDR2: SNHLY and FYNNEI. Trimming removed 3 bases from V and 5 bases from J, with 10 bases in between. CDR3 sequence: CASSEEGATGELFF. The CDR3 DNA sequence: TGTGCCAGCAGTGAGGAAGGGGCTACCGGGGAGCTGTTTTTT.

This clonotype was detected ten times or more. CDR3 loop: CASSQGSREETQYF. CDR3 nucleotide sequence: TGTGCCAGCAGCCAAGGTAGCCGGGAAGAGACCCAGTACTTC. J is TRBJ2-5 and V is TRBV3-1; D call uncertain. The CDR3 sequence is 14 residues long. Germline V CDR1 and CDR2: LGHDT, YNNKEL (reference sequence). Trimming took off 1 base at V and 3 bases at J, with 9 bases between the two ends.

This rearrangement joins TRBV29-1 to TRBJ1-2; perhaps TRBD1 as D (6 bases). The CDR3 is made up of 13 amino acids. The V end lost 7 bases, the J end lost 1 base, and 13 bases lay between the germline ends. Germline CDR1 is SQVTM and CDR2 is ANQGSEA. CDR3 residues: CSAMDSFNYGYTF. The CDR3 DNA reads as TGCAGCGCCATGGACAGCTTTAACTATGGCTACACCTTC.

A few counts support this clonotype. The chain uses TRBV24-1 and TRBJ2-5; D gene uncertain. The CDR3 has 11 residues. V shed 3 bases and J shed 8 bases, with 6 bases lying between them. From germline, CDR1 is KGHDR and CDR2 SFDVKD. CDR3 DNA sequence: TGTGCCACCAGTGATCGGCAAACCCAGTACTTC. Translating gives CATSDRQTQYF.